This entry is about one T cell receptor (beta chain). This entry comes from a study of blood T cell repertoires in COVID-19. Study as a whole: Collection of acute and convalescent COVID-19 samples took place in the United States, Italy and Spain.

Data came from immunoSEQ multiplex PCR; TCRdb stores just in-frame clones and leaves some out. The sample has some 150,000 clones, about nine tenths seen once. CDR1 is MDHEN, CDR2 SYDVKM, per germline. Trimming removed 6 bases at V and 11 bases at J, with 11 bases between. This CDR3 spans 12 amino acids. V is TRBV28 and J is TRBJ1-6, with D possibly TRBD1 on 5 matching bases. Sequencing was carried out using peripheral blood. The source is a human donor in a cohort sampled during active COVID-19. The CDR3 nucleotides read TGTGCCAGCAGAGACAGCAAGGCACCCCTCCACTTT. Protein: CASRDSKAPLHF.